A single sample is the source of the 23 T cell receptor beta chains below, sequenced in a study of glioma-infiltrating T cells after dendritic cell vaccination. Clones were read by immunoSEQ multiplex PCR, and TCRdb kept only the in-frame ones, dropping some. This sample yields 80,000 to 95,000 clones, of which roughly 84% are seen a single time; around 2.9% belongs to the top ten. Sequencing was performed on blood, taken before dendritic cell vaccination. These receptors were obtained from a human donor with glioblastoma.

V usage is TRBV6-1 and J usage is TRBJ2-7; no definite D call. The CDR3 is 14 residues long. V lost 1 base, J lost 3 bases, and 10 bases lay in between. Per germline, CDR1 MNHNS and CDR2 SASEGT. CDR3 bases: TGTGCCAGCAGTGAAGGGCATGATGGCTACGAGCAGTACTTC. It translates to CASSEGHDGYEQYF.

The chain links TRBV10-1 to TRBJ2-5; D remains ambiguous. The length of the CDR3 is 13 residues. The germline V gene encodes CDR1 WNHNN and CDR2 SYGVQD (reference sequence). Trimming removed 3 bases at V and 3 bases at J, with 8 bases between. The CDR3, as DNA: TGCGCCAGCAGTGATTTCGCGGAAGAGACCCAGTACTTC. Protein sequence: CASSDFAEETQYF.

V usage is TRBV5-1 and J usage is TRBJ2-3; 9 bases align to TRBD1. Germline V gene lookup returns CDR1 SGHRS and CDR2 YFSETQ. This CDR3 contains 15 residues. V gave up 4 bases and J gave up 2 bases; unmatched junction bases: 5. In nucleotides, the CDR3 is TGCGCCAGCAGCGACAGGGGGTTTACCACAGATACGCAGTATTTT. As protein: CASSDRGFTTDTQYF.

The J gene is TRBJ2-7, the V gene TRBV9, with D tentatively TRBD2 (6 bases). Germline CDR1 SGDLS, CDR2 YYNGEE. Deletions cut 4 bases from V and 4 bases from J, with 18 bases between. This CDR3 is built from 15 residues. The CDR3 sequence: CASSPLRDGGYEQYF. In DNA form, the CDR3 reads TGTGCCAGCAGCCCCCTCCGGGACGGGGGATACGAGCAGTACTTC.

This chain uses TRBV15 with TRBJ2-1, with 8 bases that match TRBD2. J lost 15 bases, V lost 7 bases, and 20 bases had no gene match. The germline V gene has CDR1 LNHNV and CDR2 YYDKDF (reference sequence). The CDR3 spans 15 residues. The CDR3 reads CATTQSFLAGSHSFF. DNA for the CDR3: TGTGCCACCACCCAGAGTTTTCTAGCGGGTAGCCATTCGTTCTTC.

This sequence joins TRBV11-3 and TRBJ2-5; 8 bases are shared with TRBD2. Germline-derived CDR1 and CDR2 are SGHNT and YENEEA. Unmatched junction bases numbered 9, after V lost 0 bases and J lost 6 bases. The CDR3 is 16 residues long. CDR3 region: CASSLDLISGEKTQYF. In DNA, the CDR3 is TGTGCCAGCAGCTTAGATCTAATTAGCGGGGAAAAGACCCAGTACTTC.

The V and J genes are TRBV6-1 and TRBJ1-6; D is unresolved. The V end lost 2 bases, the J end lost 8 bases, and 10 bases lay between the germline ends. From germline, CDR1 is MNHNS and CDR2 SASEGT. The CDR3 is 14 amino acids. DNA for the CDR3: TGTGCCAGCAGTGAAAACGGGAGTTATTCACCCCTCCACTTT. This translates into CASSENGSYSPLHF.

This chain connects TRBV28 to TRBJ2-7, with TRBD2 identical over 10 bases. V lost 10 bases to trimming and J lost 0 bases; unmatched junction nucleotides: 6. The germline gives CDR1 MDHEN, CDR2 SYDVKM. The CDR3 extends over 14 amino acids. This CDR3 is CATLLAGDSYEQYF. The CDR3 coding sequence is TGTGCCACCCTGCTAGCGGGAGACTCCTACGAGCAGTACTTC. Filled out from reference TRBV28 and TRBJ2-7, the complete variable domain reads DVKVTQSSRYLVKRTGEKVFLECVQDMDHENMFWYRQDPGLGLRLIYFSYDVKMKEKGDIPEGYSVSREKKERFSLILESASTNQTSMYLCATLLAGDSYEQYFGPGTRLTVT.

The rearrangement links TRBV25-1 to TRBJ2-5; D uncertain. The CDR3 loop spans 14 amino acids. Trimming cost V 2 bases and J 11 bases, with 18 bases left between them. The V gene's germline CDR1 is MGHDK and CDR2 SYGVNS. The CDR3 DNA sequence: TGTGCCAGCAGTGAAACGATCAAACGGTCGAGACAGTACTTC. Translating it yields CASSETIKRSRQYF.

The sample holds a few counts of this clone. This chain uses TRBV6-1 with TRBJ2-7; tentative D call: TRBD1 (6 bases). Germline-derived CDR1 and CDR2 are MNHNS and SASEGT. The CDR3 consists of 12 residues. Trimming stripped 8 bases from V and 8 bases from J, with 16 bases between. The CDR3 sequence: CASWPEGEKQYF. CDR3 nucleotides: TGTGCCAGCTGGCCCGAGGGGGAAAAGCAGTACTTC.

The chain links TRBV5-1 to TRBJ1-2; 8 bases match TRBD1. The trim removed 5 bases at V and 6 bases at J, leaving 9 bases unmatched. From germline, CDR1 is SGHRS and CDR2 YFSETQ. The CDR3 consists of 14 residues. The CDR3 coding sequence is TGCGCCAGCAGTCCCCGACAGGGGCACGATGGCTACACCTTC. This gives the protein CASSPRQGHDGYTF.

The rearrangement links TRBV28 to TRBJ1-2, with a weak D call TRBD1 (6 bases). The V end was cut by 6 bases, the J end by 2 bases, with 19 bases between. Per germline, CDR1 MDHEN and CDR2 SYDVKM. The CDR3 runs to 16 residues. CDR3 sequence reads: CASSGLGAGANYGYTF. In nucleotides, the CDR3 is TGTGCCAGCAGCGGACTGGGGGCAGGGGCCAACTATGGCTACACCTTC.

The V call is TRBV19, the J call TRBJ1-2; D possibly corresponds to TRBD1 (5 bases). The length of the CDR3 is 16 residues. V lost 7 bases, J lost 2 bases, and 20 bases lay in between. Germline lookup yields CDR1 LNHDA and CDR2 SQIVND (reference sequence). Here the CDR3 DNA reads TGTGCCAGTAACCTACGGGGGTCCTTTGACAACTATGGCTACACCTTC. Its protein product is CASNLRGSFDNYGYTF.

This chain joins TRBV10-3 and TRBJ2-2; 9 bases align to TRBD1. V shed 8 bases and J 5 bases; nucleotides not matched to a gene: 9. CDR1 ENHRY and CDR2 SYGVKD come from the germline V gene. The CDR3 contains 15 residues. The CDR3 protein is CAIGSGTGQTGELFF. CDR3 DNA sequence: TGTGCCATCGGTTCCGGGACAGGGCAAACCGGGGAGCTGTTTTTT.

J is TRBJ2-7 and V is TRBV28; the D gene is possibly TRBD1 (5 bases). The V gene lost 8 bases and the J gene lost 9 bases, with 8 bases spanning the gap. The CDR3 is made up of 9 amino acids. Looked up from germline, CDR1 is MDHEN and CDR2 is SYDVKM. The CDR3 sequence: CASGQGQYF. CDR3 nucleotide sequence: TGTGCCAGCGGCCAGGGGCAGTACTTC.

The chain carries TRBV19 and TRBJ2-4, with TRBD1 matching over 7 bases. Trimming at V came to 4 bases and at J to 6 bases, leaving 3 bases not matched to a gene. This CDR3 is 13 amino acids long. Per germline, CDR1 LNHDA and CDR2 SQIVND (reference sequence). The CDR3 region is CASSRRQGNIQYF. The CDR3 nucleotides are TGTGCCAGTAGTAGACGACAGGGAAACATTCAGTACTTC.

The V gene is TRBV7-2, the J gene TRBJ2-5; 9 bases match TRBD2. Per the germline V gene, CDR1 is SGHTA and CDR2 is FQGNSA. The junction had 10 bases not matched to a gene; V was cut back by 3 bases and J by 5 bases. The CDR3 sequence is 16 residues long. Here the CDR3 DNA reads TGTGCCAGCAGCTTGGGCGGGAGGGCTAAACGGGAGACCCAGTACTTC. Translating it yields CASSLGGRAKRETQYF.

The chain combines TRBV7-6 with TRBJ2-2, with D possibly being TRBD1 (6 bases). V shed 5 bases and J shed 7 bases, with 14 bases lying between them. There are 14 residues in the CDR3. Germline V gene lookup returns CDR1 SGHVS and CDR2 FNYEAQ. This CDR3 reads CASSPSRGDGELFF. Written as DNA, the CDR3 is TGTGCCAGCAGCCCATCCAGGGGTGACGGGGAGCTGTTTTTT.

This clone appeared once. V gene TRBV2 combines with J gene TRBJ2-6; no clear D gene. Germline V gene sequence: CDR1 SNHLY, CDR2 FYNNEI. The CDR3 totals 14 residues. The ends were cut back, 7 bases at V and 0 bases at J, with 7 bases in the middle. CDR3 loop: CASIWASGANVLTF. The CDR3 coding sequence is TGTGCCAGCATCTGGGCCTCTGGGGCCAACGTCCTGACTTTC. Using reference TRBV2 and TRBJ2-6 for the parts outside the CDR3, the full variable domain is EPEVTQTPSHQVTQMGQEVILRCVPISNHLYFYWYRQILGQKVEFLVSFYNNEISEKSEIFDDQFSVERPDGSNFTLKIRSTKLEDSAMYFCASIWASGANVLTFGAGSRLTVL.

J is TRBJ1-1 and V is TRBV10-3, with unresolved D. This CDR3 comprises 14 residues. Germline V gene lookup returns CDR1 ENHRY and CDR2 SYGVKD. With 4 bases removed from V and 0 bases from J, the gap between germline ends came to 9 bases. The DNA of the CDR3 is TGTGCCATCAGTGGGCGGCTAGTGAACACTGAAGCTTTCTTT. Translating it yields CAISGRLVNTEAFF.

This clone was picked up one time. This chain uses TRBV7-3 with TRBJ2-3, with D perhaps matching TRBD1 (6 bases). V was trimmed by 2 bases and J by 3 bases, leaving 12 bases between them. The CDR3 extends over 15 amino acids. Germline values: CDR1 SGHTA, CDR2 FQGTGA. The CDR3 spells CASSLQGSKTDTQYF. CDR3 nucleotides: TGTGCCAGCAGCTTACAGGGGAGTAAAACAGATACGCAGTATTTT.

This clone was recorded a few times. CDR3 DNA sequence: TGCAGCGTCGGACAGGGAAGAACCGGGGAGCTGTTTTTT. This translates into CSVGQGRTGELFF. J is TRBJ2-2 and V is TRBV29-1; 8 bases map to TRBD1. The germline gives CDR1 SQVTM, CDR2 ANQGSEA. CDR3 length equals 13 residues. V dropped 6 bases and J dropped 5; count of bases not matched to a gene: 5.

The gene calls are TRBV6-5 and TRBJ2-1; a weak D match, TRBD1 (6 bases). Germline CDR1 MNHEY, CDR2 SVGAGI. This CDR3 has 15 amino acids. The germline V and J ends were trimmed by 6 bases and 11 bases, with 23 bases remaining between them. The CDR3 here is CASRSTRGADSKQFF. CDR3 bases: TGTGCCAGCAGATCCACCAGGGGAGCTGATTCCAAGCAGTTCTTC.